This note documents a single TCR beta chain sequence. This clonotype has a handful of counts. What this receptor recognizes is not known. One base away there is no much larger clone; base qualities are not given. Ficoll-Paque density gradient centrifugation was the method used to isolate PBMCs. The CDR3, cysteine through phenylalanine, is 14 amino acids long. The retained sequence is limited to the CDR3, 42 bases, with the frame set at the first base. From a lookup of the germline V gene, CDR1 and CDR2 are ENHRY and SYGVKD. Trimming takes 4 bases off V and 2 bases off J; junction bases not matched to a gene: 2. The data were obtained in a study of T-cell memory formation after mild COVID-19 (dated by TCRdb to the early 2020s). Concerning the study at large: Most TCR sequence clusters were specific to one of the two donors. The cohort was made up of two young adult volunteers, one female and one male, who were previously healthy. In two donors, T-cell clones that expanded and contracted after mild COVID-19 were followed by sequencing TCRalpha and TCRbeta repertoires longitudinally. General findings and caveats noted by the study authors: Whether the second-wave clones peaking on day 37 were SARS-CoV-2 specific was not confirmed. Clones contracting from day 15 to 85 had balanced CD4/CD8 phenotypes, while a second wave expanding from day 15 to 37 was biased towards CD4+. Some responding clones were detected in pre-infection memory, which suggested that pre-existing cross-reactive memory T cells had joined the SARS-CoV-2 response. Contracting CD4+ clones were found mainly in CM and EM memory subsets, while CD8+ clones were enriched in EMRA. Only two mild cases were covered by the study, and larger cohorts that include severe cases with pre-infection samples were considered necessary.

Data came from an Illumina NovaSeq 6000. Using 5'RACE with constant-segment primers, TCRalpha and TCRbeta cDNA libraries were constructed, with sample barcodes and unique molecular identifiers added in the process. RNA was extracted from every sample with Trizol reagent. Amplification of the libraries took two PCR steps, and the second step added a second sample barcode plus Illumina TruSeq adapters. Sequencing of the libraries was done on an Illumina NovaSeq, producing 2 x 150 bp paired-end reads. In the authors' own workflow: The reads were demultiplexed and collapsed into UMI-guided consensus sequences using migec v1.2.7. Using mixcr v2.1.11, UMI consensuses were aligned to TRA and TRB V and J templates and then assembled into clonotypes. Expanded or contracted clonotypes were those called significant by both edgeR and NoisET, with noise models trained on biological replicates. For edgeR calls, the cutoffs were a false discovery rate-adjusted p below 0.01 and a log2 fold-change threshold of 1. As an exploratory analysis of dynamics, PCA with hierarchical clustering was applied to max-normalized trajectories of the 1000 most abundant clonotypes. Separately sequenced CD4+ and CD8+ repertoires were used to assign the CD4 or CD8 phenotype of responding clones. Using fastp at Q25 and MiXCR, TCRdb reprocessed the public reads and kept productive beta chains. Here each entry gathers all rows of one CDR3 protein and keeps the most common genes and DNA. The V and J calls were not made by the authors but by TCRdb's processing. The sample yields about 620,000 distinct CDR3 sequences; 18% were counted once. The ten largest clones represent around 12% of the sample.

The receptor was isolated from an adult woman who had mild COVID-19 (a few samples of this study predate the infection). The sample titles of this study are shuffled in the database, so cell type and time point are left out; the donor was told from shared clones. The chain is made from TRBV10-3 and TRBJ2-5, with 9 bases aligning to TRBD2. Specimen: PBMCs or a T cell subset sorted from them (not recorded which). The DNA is TGTGCCATCAGTGTCGCGGGAGGGCAAGAGACCCAGTACTTC. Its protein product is CAISVAGGQETQYF.